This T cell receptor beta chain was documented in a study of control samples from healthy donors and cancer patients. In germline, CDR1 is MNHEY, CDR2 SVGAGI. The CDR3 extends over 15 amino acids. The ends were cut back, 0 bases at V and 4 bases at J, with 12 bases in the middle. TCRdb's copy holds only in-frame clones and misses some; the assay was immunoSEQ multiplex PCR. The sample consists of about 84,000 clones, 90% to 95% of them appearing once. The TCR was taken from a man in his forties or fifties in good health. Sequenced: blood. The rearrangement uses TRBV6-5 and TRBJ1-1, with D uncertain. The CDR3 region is CASSYSAGTSTEAFF. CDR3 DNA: TGTGCCAGCAGTTACTCGGCGGGAACTAGCACTGAAGCTTTCTTT.